The clone carrying this T cell receptor beta chain was detected once. The CDR3 consists of 16 residues. Germline V CDR1 and CDR2: KGHSH, LQKENI. Trimming stripped 5 bases from V and 1 base from J, with 15 bases between. These data belong to a study of blood T cell repertoires in COVID-19. Profiled with immunoSEQ multiplex PCR; TCRdb holds only in-frame clones, not every one. This sample has about 260,000 clones, with around 87% found just once. This TCR was recovered from a woman aged 40-49 years who had recovered from COVID-19. Sequencing used peripheral blood. The rearrangement links TRBV18 to TRBJ1-3, with D possibly matching TRBD1 (6 bases). The CDR3 is CASSYGTPKSGNTIYF. The DNA for the CDR3 is TGTGCCAGCTCATACGGGACACCCAAATCTGGAAACACCATATATTTT.